In this sample, the clone carrying this T cell receptor beta chain turned up many times. Its antigen is still unknown. Specified time point: before preoperative PTX-NDP chemotherapy. This sample stems from a study of esophageal squamous cell carcinoma under preoperative chemotherapy. Study-wide context: TCR repertoires were profiled from both peripheral blood T cells and tumor-infiltrating lymphocytes.

TCRdb re-called the PCR reads through MiXCR, storing one row per CDR3 protein. The sample carries roughly 15,000 distinct CDR3 sequences, 60% recorded once. Germline V gene lookup returns CDR1 SGHRS and CDR2 YFSETQ. V was pared by 2 bases and J by 2 bases, with 4 bases of the junction left unmatched. This CDR3 spans 17 amino acids. Study findings and constraints: Tumor-infiltrating lymphocytes showed no significant post-chemotherapy TCR diversity increase, unlike peripheral T cells.

The sample was taken from a patient given preoperative chemotherapy. This clonotype was obtained from a human donor with esophageal squamous cell carcinoma. The donor label of this sample is uncertain. V is TRBV5-1 and J is TRBJ2-1, with 13 bases matching TRBD2. CDR3 sequence: CASSFGTSGRAYNEQFF. In DNA form, the CDR3 reads TGCGCCAGCAGCTTTGGCACTAGCGGGAGGGCCTACAATGAGCAGTTCTTC.